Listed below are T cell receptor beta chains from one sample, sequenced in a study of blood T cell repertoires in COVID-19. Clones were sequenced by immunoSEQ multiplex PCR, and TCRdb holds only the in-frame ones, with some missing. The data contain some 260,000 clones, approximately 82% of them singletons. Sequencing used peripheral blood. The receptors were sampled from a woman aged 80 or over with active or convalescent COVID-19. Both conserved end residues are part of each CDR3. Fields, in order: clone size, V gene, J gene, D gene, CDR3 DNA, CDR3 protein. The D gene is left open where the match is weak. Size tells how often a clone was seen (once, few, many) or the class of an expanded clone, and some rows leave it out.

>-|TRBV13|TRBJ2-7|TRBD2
TGTGCCAGCAGCAAATGGACTAGCGGGGACGAGCAGTACTTC
CASSKWTSGDEQYF
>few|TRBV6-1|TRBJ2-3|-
TGTGCCAGCAGTGAACCTCTCATCGGACATCGCTCAAATACGCAGTATTTT
CASSEPLIGHRSNTQYF
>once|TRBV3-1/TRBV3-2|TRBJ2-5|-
TGTGCCAGCAGCTTCCACTCGAGACAAGAGACCCAGTACTTC
CASSFHSRQETQYF
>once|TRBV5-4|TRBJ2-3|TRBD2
TGTGCCAGCAGCCGTACTAGCGGGGGTATGATGAGCACAGATACGCAGTATTTT
CASSRTSGGMMSTDTQYF
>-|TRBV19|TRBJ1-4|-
TGTGCCAGTAGCCCCCGGGGGGATGCAGCTAATGAAAAACTGTTTTTT
CASSPRGDAANEKLFF
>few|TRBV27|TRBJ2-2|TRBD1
TGTGCCAGCAGTTTAATGGGACAGGGTTTCGCCGGGGAGCTGTTTTTT
CASSLMGQGFAGELFF
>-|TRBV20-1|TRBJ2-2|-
TGCAGTGCTAGTGTACTAGCCGTCAGCACCGGGGAGCTGTTTTTT
CSASVLAVSTGELFF
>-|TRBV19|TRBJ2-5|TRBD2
TGTGCCAGTAGTGTAAAGCGGGGGGGCGTTGAGACCCAGTACTTC
CASSVKRGGVETQYF
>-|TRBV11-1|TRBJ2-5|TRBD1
TGTGCCAGCAGCTCACAGGGGGCTCAAGAGACCCAGTACTTC
CASSSQGAQETQYF
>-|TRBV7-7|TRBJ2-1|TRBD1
TGTGCCAGCAGCTTAGGTCAGGGGGCTTTCAATGAGCAGTTCTTC
CASSLGQGAFNEQFF
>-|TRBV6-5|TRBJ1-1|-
TGTGCCAGCAGTTTGGGCAAACTGAACACTGAAGCTTTCTTT
CASSLGKLNTEAFF
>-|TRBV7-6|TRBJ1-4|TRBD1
TGTGCCAGCAGCCTCAGGGGGTCAAATGAAAAACTGTTTTTT
CASSLRGSNEKLFF
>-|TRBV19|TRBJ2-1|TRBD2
TGTGCCAGTAGTATTCTAGCCGGGAGGGGGCAGTTCTTC
CASSILAGRGQFF
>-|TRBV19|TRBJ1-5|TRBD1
TGTGCCAGTACCGAACAGGGGGATTTTGGTTTTGGTAGCAATCAGCCCCAGCATTTT
CASTEQGDFGFGSNQPQHF
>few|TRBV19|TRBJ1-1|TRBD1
TGTGCCAGTAGTGTACACAGGGGCTCGCGGGGAACTGAAGCTTTCTTT
CASSVHRGSRGTEAFF
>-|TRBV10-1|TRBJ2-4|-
TGCGCCAGCAGTGAGAGGGGCACCAGGGGCACAAGACGGTACTTC
CASSERGTRGTRRYF
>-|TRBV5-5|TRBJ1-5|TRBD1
TGTGCCAGCAGCCCAGGCTGGGACAGGGTAGATCAGCCCCAGCATTTT
CASSPGWDRVDQPQHF
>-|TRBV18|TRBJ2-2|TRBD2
TGTGCCAGCTCACCAGAGCTAGCGGGGAACACCGGGGAGCTGTTTTTT
CASSPELAGNTGELFF
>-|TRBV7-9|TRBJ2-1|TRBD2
TGTGCCAGCAGCTTAGCCGGGAGGGATTCCCATGAGCAGTTCTTC
CASSLAGRDSHEQFF
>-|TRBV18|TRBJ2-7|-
TGTGCCAGCTCAGCGGGGCAAACTTACGAGCAGTACTTC
CASSAGQTYEQYF
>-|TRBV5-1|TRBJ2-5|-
TGCGCCAGCAGCTTGGGGTTGACAGGCAGGTACCAAGAGACCCAGTACTTC
CASSLGLTGRYQETQYF
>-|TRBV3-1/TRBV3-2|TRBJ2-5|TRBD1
TGTGCCAGCAGCCCGGGGACAGGAGAGACCCAGTACTTC
CASSPGTGETQYF
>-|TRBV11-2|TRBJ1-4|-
TGTGCCAGCAGCGCCAGGGGTCTCAATAATGAAAAACTGTTTTTT
CASSARGLNNEKLFF
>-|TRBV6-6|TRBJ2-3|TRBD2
TGTGCCAGCAGAAAAAGGGCGGCGGGAGTTTCGGATACGCAGTATTTT
CASRKRAAGVSDTQYF
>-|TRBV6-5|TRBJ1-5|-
TGTGCCAGCAGCTACGAGGGGGTGATTCAGCCCCAGCATTTT
CASSYEGVIQPQHF
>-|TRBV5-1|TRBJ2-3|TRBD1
TGCGCCAGCAGCTCGGACAGGGTAGCTTCAGATACGCAGTATTTT
CASSSDRVASDTQYF
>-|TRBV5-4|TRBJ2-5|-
TGTGCCAGCAGCCTACAATGGGGGCGAGAGACCCAGTACTTC
CASSLQWGRETQYF
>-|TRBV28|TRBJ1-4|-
TGTGCCAGCAGTCGGACAGTAGAGGGGGAAAAACTGTTTTTT
CASSRTVEGEKLFF
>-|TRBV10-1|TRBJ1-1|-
-
CASSLERETEAFF
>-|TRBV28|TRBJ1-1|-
TGTGCCAGCAGTCTACAGGGAAGTAACACTGAAGCTTTCTTT
CASSLQGSNTEAFF
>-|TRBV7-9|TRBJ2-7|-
TGTGCCAGCAGCTTAGCGCCCACTGATTCCTACGAGCAGTACTTC
CASSLAPTDSYEQYF
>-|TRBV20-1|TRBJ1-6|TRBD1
TGCAGTGCTAGTTCAGGGGGTGGTAATTCACCCCTCCACTTT
CSASSGGGNSPLHF
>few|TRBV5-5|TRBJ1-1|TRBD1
TGTGCCAGCAGCTTGAGTGGGTTAGGACAGGAGGACACTGAAGCTTTCTTT
CASSLSGLGQEDTEAFF
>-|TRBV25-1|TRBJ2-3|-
TGTGCCAGCAGTGAATCTGCAGGTTCGGCAGATACGCAGTATTTT
CASSESAGSADTQYF
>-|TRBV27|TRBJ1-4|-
TGTGCCAGCAGTTTAGGGCGGGCGGAAAAACTGTTTTTT
CASSLGRAEKLFF
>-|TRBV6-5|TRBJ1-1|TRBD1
TGTGCCAGCAGTACGGGACAGGGGTTCACTGAAGCTTTCTTT
CASSTGQGFTEAFF
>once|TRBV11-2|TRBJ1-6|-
TGTGCCAGCAGAAAAGTGGGCAGGGTTAATTCACCCCTCCACTTT
CASRKVGRVNSPLHF
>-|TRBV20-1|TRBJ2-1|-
TGCAGTGCGGGGCCATACAATGAGCAGTTCTTC
CSAGPYNEQFF
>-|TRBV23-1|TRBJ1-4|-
TGCGCCAGCAGTCAAGGGTCAGGAACCCCAGGGGATAATGAAAAACTGTTTTTT
CASSQGSGTPGDNEKLFF
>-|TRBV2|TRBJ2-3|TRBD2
TGTGCCAGCAGTGGACTAGCGGGAGGGCCGGGCACAGATACGCAGTATTTT
CASSGLAGGPGTDTQYF
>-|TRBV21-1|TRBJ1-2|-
TGTGCCAGCAGCAAAAGTCCGTGGCAGGGGCTAGATGGCTACACCTTC
CASSKSPWQGLDGYTF
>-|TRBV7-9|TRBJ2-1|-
TGTGCCAGCAGCTTAGGGTCTAGCTCCTACAATGAGCAGTTCTTC
CASSLGSSSYNEQFF
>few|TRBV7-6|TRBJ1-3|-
TGTGCCAGCAGCCCTGGTGAAGGGGGCTCTGGAAACACCATATATTTT
CASSPGEGGSGNTIYF
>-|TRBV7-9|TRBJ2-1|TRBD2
TGTGCCAGCGGAGGCGGGAGCAGCTCCTACAATGAGCAGTTCTTC
CASGGGSSSYNEQFF
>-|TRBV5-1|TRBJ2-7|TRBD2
TGCGCCAGCAGCGAACTAGCGGGAGGAGGAGAGCAGTACTTC
CASSELAGGGEQYF
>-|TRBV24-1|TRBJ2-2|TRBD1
TGTGCCACCAGGCCGGAAGGGACAGGGGGCAGGGAGCTGTTTTTT
CATRPEGTGGRELFF